The TCR beta chain under discussion was sequenced for a study of blood T cell repertoires in COVID-19. Study processing details: Reference gene primer amplification gave estimated nucleated cell counts. Produced via immunoSEQ multiplex PCR; TCRdb's table is partial and in-frame only. The V and J calls and clone size come from that table; D and trimming were worked out from the DNA. The sample records around 91,000 clones, approximately 85% being singletons. The CDR3 is 16 residues long. V shed 4 bases, J shed 9 bases, and the junction held 15 bases outside the gene matches. The germline CDR1 and CDR2 sequences are SGDLS and YYNGEE. This clone came up once.

The chain links TRBV9 to TRBJ2-1, with TRBD1 identical over 8 bases. The specimen sequenced was peripheral blood. This receptor was identified in a woman of 80 years or more with active or convalescent COVID-19. DNA of the CDR3: TGTGCCAGCAGCCTCTCTTCTACAGGGGGAAGGGGTGAGCAGTTCTTC. This sequence encodes CASSLSSTGGRGEQFF.